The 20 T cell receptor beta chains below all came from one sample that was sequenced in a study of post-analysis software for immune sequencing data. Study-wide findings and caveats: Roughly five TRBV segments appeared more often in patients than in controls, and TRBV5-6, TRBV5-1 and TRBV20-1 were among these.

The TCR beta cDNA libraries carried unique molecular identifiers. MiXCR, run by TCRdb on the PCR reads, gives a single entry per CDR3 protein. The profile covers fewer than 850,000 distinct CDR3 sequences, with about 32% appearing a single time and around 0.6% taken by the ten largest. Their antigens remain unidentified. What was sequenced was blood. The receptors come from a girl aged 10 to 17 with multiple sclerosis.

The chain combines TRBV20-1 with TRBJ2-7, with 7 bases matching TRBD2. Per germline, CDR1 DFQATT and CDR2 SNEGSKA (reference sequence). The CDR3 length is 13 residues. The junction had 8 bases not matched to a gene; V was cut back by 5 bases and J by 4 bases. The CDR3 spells CSAGDYREYEQYF. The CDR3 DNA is TGCAGTGCTGGGGACTATAGAGAGTACGAGCAGTACTTC.

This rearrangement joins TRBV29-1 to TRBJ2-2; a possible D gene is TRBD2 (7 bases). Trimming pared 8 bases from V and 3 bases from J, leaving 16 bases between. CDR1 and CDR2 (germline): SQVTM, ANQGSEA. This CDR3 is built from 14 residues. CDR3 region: CSCGGGGDTGELFF. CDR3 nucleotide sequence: TGCAGCTGTGGAGGGGGAGGGGACACCGGGGAGCTGTTTTTT.

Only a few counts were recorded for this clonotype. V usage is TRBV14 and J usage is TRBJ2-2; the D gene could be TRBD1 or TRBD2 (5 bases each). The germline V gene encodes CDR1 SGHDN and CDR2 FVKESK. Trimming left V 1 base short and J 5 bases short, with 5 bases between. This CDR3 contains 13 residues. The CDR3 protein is CASSQGGTGELFF. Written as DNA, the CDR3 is TGTGCCAGCAGCCAAGGGGGGACCGGGGAGCTGTTTTTT. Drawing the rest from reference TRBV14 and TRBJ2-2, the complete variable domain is EAGVTQFPSHSVIEKGQTVTLRCDPISGHDNLYWYRRVMGKEIKFLLHFVKESKQDESGMPNNRFLAERTGGTYSTLKVQPAELEDSGVYFCASSQGGTGELFFGEGSRLTVL.

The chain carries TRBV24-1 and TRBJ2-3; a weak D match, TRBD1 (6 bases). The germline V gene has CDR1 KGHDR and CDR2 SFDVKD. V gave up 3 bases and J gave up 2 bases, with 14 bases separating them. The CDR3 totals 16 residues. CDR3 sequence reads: CATSDGTQGYTDTQYF. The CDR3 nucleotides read TGTGCCACCAGTGATGGGACACAGGGATACACAGATACGCAGTATTTT.

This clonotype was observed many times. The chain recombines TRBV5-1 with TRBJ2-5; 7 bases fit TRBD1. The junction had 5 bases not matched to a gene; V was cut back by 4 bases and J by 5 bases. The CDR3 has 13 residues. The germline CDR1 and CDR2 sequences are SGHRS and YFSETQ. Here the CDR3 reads CASSQLQGETQYF. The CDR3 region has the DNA TGCGCCAGCAGCCAACTACAGGGGGAGACCCAGTACTTC.

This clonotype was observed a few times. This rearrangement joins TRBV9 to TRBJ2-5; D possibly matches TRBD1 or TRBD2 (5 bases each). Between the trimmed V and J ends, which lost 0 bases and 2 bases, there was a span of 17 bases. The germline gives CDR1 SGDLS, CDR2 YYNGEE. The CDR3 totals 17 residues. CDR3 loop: CASSVATQGGSQETQYF. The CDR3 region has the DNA TGTGCCAGCAGCGTAGCTACTCAGGGCGGGTCACAAGAGACCCAGTACTTC.

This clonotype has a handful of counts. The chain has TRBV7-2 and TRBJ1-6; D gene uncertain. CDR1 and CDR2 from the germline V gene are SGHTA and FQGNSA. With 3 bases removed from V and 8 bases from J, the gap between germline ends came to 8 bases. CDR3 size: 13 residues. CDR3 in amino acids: CASSLESDSPLHF. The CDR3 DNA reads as TGTGCCAGCAGCTTGGAGTCCGATTCACCCCTCCACTTT. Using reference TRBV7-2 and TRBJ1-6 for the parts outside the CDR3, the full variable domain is GAGVSQSPSNKVTEKGKDVELRCDPISGHTALYWYRQSLGQGLEFLIYFQGNSAPDKSGLPSDRFSAERTGGSVSTLTIQRTQQEDSAVYLCASSLESDSPLHFGNGTRLTVT.

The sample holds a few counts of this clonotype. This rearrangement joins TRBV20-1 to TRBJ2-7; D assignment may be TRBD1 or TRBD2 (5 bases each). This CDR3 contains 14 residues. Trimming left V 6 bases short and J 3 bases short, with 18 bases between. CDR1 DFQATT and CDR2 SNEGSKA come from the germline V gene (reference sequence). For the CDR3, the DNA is TGCAGTGCATACCCTGGGACGGGAAACTACGAGCAGTACTTC. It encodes CSAYPGTGNYEQYF.

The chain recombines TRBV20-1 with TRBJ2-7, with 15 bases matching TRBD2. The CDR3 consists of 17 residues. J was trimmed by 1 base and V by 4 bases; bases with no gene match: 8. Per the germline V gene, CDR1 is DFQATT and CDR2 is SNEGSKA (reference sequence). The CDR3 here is CSANPGTSGRFSYEQYF. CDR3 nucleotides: TGCAGTGCTAACCCCGGGACTAGCGGGAGGTTTTCCTACGAGCAGTACTTC.

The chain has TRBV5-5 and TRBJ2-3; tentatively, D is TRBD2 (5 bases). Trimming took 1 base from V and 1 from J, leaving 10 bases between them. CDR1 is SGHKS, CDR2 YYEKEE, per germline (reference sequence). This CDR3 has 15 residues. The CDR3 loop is CASSLRPRGTDTQYF. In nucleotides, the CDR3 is TGTGCCAGCAGCTTGCGGCCGCGGGGCACAGATACGCAGTATTTT.

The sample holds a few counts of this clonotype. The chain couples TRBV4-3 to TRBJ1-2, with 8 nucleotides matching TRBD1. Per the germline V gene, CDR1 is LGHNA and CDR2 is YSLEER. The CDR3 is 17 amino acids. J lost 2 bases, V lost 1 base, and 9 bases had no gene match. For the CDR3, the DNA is TGCGCCAGCAGCCAAGCAAGTGACAGGGGACCCAACTATGGCTACACCTTC. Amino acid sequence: CASSQASDRGPNYGYTF.

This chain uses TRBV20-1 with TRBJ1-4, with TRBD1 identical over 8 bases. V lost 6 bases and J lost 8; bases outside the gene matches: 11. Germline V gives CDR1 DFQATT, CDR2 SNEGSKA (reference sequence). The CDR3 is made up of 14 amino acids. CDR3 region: CSASYRGLGEKLFF. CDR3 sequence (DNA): TGCAGTGCCAGCTACAGGGGGTTAGGGGAAAAACTGTTTTTT.

CDR3 nucleotide sequence: TGTGCCAGCAGTTTAGGTGGGCCCCCCGGTTCACCCCTCCACTTT. It is translated as CASSLGGPPGSPLHF. The rearrangement links TRBV28 to TRBJ1-6; no clear D gene. With 2 bases removed from V and 9 bases from J, the gap between germline ends came to 14 bases. Germline CDR1 and CDR2: MDHEN and SYDVKM. The CDR3 sequence is 15 residues long.

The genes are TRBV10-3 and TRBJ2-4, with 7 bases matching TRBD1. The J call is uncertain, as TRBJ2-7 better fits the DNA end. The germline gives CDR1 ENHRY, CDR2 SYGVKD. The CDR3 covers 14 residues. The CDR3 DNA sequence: TGTGCCATCAGTGGGGCAGGGGGTACTTCCGAGCAGTACTTC. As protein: CAISGAGGTSEQYF.

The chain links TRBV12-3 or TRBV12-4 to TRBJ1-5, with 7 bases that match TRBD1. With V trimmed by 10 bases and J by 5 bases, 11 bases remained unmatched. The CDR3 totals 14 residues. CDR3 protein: CANSPGQSYQPQHF. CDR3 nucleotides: TGTGCCAACAGCCCGGGACAGAGTTATCAGCCCCAGCATTTT.

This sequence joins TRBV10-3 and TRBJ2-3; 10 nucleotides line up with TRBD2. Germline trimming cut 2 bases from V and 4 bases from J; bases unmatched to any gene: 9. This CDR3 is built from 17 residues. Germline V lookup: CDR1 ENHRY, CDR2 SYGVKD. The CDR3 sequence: CAISEIPSGSMADTQYF. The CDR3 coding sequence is TGTGCCATCAGTGAGATACCTAGCGGGAGTATGGCAGATACGCAGTATTTT.

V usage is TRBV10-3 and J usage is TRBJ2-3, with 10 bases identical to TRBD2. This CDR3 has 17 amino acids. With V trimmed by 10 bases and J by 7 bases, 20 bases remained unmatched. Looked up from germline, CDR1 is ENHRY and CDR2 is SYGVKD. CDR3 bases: TGTGCCACCTCCGACACCGTTACTAGCGGGGTAGAAAATACGCAGTATTTT. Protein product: CATSDTVTSGVENTQYF.

The CDR3 spells CASGLGRQENNEQYF. DNA for the CDR3: TGTGCTAGTGGTTTAGGGCGGCAGGAAAACAATGAGCAGTACTTC. The V call is TRBV12-5, the J call TRBJ2-5; D unresolved. The CDR3 consists of 15 residues. Germline CDR1 reads LGHNT; CDR2 reads FRNRAP. Trimming removed 3 bases at V and 11 bases at J, with 22 bases between.

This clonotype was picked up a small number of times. CDR3 bases: TGTGCCAGCAGTTTAGTAGGTCGTGAAAAACTGTTTTTT. Translated: CASSLVGREKLFF. The chain links TRBV12-3 or TRBV12-4 to TRBJ1-4; D gene ambiguous. Trimming left V 1 base short and J 7 bases short, with 7 bases between. This CDR3 is built from 13 residues.

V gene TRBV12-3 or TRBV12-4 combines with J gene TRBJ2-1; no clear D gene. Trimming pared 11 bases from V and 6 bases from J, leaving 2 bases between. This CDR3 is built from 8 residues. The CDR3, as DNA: TGTGCCGTCAATGAGCAGTTCTTC. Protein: CAVNEQFF.